This is a list of T cell receptor beta chains from one sample in a study of T cells in tuberculosis. Repertoires were generated with immunoSEQ multiplex PCR, while TCRdb's copy carries only in-frame clones and drops some. Seen here are 55,000 to 65,000 clones, about 86% observed once, and the top ten hold about 13%. Sequencing was performed on CD1b-GMM tetramer-negative cells sorted from PBMCs. The receptor set was obtained from an adult woman with latent tuberculosis. Both conserved end residues are part of each CDR3. A D gene is named only where the DNA matches it firmly. Expanded clones are given a class, and other clones once, few, many or no size at all.

J gene	D gene	V gene	clone size	CDR3 length	CDR3 protein	CDR3 DNA
TRBJ1-2	-	TRBV30	-	15	CAWSAYTGAGYGYTF	TGTGCCTGGAGTGCCTACACAGGAGCGGGTTATGGCTACACCTTC
TRBJ2-2	TRBD1	TRBV28	once	18	CASSSRGQGAQRTGELFF	TGTGCCAGCAGTTCCCGGGGACAGGGGGCGCAGAGGACCGGGGAGCTGTTTTTT
TRBJ2-1	-	TRBV25-1	-	16	CASSELGGGPSYEQFF	TGTGCCAGCAGTGAATTAGGGGGAGGGCCATCGTATGAGCAGTTCTTC
TRBJ1-6	TRBD1	TRBV27	-	16	CASSLWPGQGRSPLHF	TGTGCCAGCAGTTTATGGCCGGGACAGGGGAGATCACCCCTCCACTTT
TRBJ1-2	TRBD1	TRBV7-3	-	15	CASSPRQGSDYGYTF	TGTGCCAGCAGCCCGCGACAGGGTAGTGACTATGGCTACACCTTC
TRBJ1-1	TRBD1	TRBV19	-	15	CASSRTGGITTEAFF	TGTGCCAGTAGTCGGACAGGGGGGATCACGACTGAAGCTTTCTTT
TRBJ1-1	TRBD1	TRBV7-3	few	14	CASSTGQGHTEAFF	TGTGCCAGCAGCACCGGACAGGGGCACACTGAAGCTTTCTTT
TRBJ2-1	-	TRBV11-2	-	15	CASSLGVYNNNEQFF	TGTGCCAGCAGCTTAGGTGTGTACAACAACAATGAGCAGTTCTTC
TRBJ1-2	-	TRBV4-1	-	15	CASSRDLGARGGYTF	TGCGCCAGCAGCCGCGACCTAGGGGCGCGGGGTGGCTACACCTTC
TRBJ1-1	TRBD1	TRBV11-2	-	17	CASSPGGTGGLHTEAFF	TGTGCCAGCAGCCCAGGGGGGACAGGGGGCTTGCACACTGAAGCTTTCTTT
TRBJ1-6	-	TRBV9	medium-sized	14	CASSGKRDNSPLHF	TGTGCCAGCAGCGGAAAACGGGATAATTCACCCCTCCACTTT
TRBJ1-4	TRBD1	TRBV19	-	14	CASSRDRAAEKLFF	TGTGCCAGTAGTAGGGACAGGGCGGCGGAAAAACTGTTTTTT
TRBJ1-1	-	TRBV18	-	14	CASSPTPTDTEAFF	TGTGCCAGCTCACCTACCCCCACGGACACTGAAGCTTTCTTT
TRBJ1-1	TRBD1	TRBV5-6	-	14	CASSFNRGDTEAFF	TGTGCCAGCAGCTTTAACAGGGGGGACACTGAAGCTTTCTTT
TRBJ2-3	TRBD1	TRBV13	-	16	CASSLRGPGLTDTQYF	TGTGCCAGCAGCTTAAGGGGGCCTGGTCTCACAGATACGCAGTATTTT
TRBJ2-2	TRBD2	TRBV5-6	-	18	CASSPLAGGPYSTGELFF	TGTGCCAGCAGTCCCCTAGCGGGAGGGCCCTATAGCACCGGGGAGCTGTTTTTT
TRBJ2-1	-	TRBV7-3	-	15	CASSLRGEGYNEQFF	TGTGCCAGCAGTTTACGGGGAGAAGGGTACAATGAGCAGTTCTTC
TRBJ1-3	-	TRBV11-2	few	15	CASTSPRVLGNTIYF	TGTGCCAGCACCTCTCCGAGGGTTCTTGGAAACACCATATATTTT
TRBJ1-1	TRBD1	TRBV9	-	17	CASSPGRRGPSHTEAFF	TGTGCCAGCAGCCCAGGAAGGAGGGGGCCGTCTCACACTGAAGCTTTCTTT
TRBJ2-5	-	TRBV6-6	-	14	CASSYAGDLGAQYF	TGTGCCAGCAGTTACGCAGGGGACCTGGGGGCCCAGTACTTC
TRBJ2-1	-	TRBV2	-	14	CASSKPGGRNEQFF	TGTGCCAGCAGTAAACCTGGGGGGAGGAATGAGCAGTTCTTC
TRBJ2-3	-	TRBV5-1	-	16	CASSLAPGTPGNTQYF	TGCGCCAGCAGCTTGGCCCCGGGGACTCCCGGGAATACGCAGTATTTT